This is a list of T cell receptor beta chains from one sample in a study of regulatory T cells in long-lasting Graves disease. TCRdb fed the multiplex PCR reads into MiXCR, producing one record per CDR3 protein. The repertoire holds 350,000 to 500,000 distinct CDR3 sequences, with 11% to 15% as singletons. The same data also went into a second study, on T cells in Graves' hyperthyroidism and ophthalmopathy.

Material: peripheral blood mononuclear cells (PBMCs), obtained at new diagnosis, from a patient treated with antithyroid drugs. The receptor source for this set is a woman aged 50 to 65 with Graves disease. Both conserved end residues are part of each CDR3. A D gene is named only where the DNA matches it firmly. Clone size appears in some rows only: once, few, many, or a class for an expanded clone.

d_call: .; v_call: TRBV24-1; j_call: TRBJ2-1; clone_size: few; cdr3_nt: TGTGCCACCAGTGATGGCGCCCTAGATGAGCAGTTCTTC; cdr3_aa: CATSDGALDEQFF
d_call: TRBD1; v_call: TRBV5-1; j_call: TRBJ2-7; clone_size: many; cdr3_nt: TGTGCCAGCAGCTTGGGACAGTCCTACGAGCAGTACTTC; cdr3_aa: CASSLGQSYEQYF
d_call: .; v_call: TRBV28; j_call: TRBJ1-4; clone_size: many; cdr3_nt: TGTGCCAGCAGTTCACCCCTAACTCGACAGCGCACTAATGAAAAACTGTTTTTT; cdr3_aa: CASSSPLTRQRTNEKLFF
d_call: .; v_call: TRBV20-1; j_call: TRBJ2-7; clone_size: .; cdr3_nt: TGCAGTGCTAGAGATCCGACAGGATCCTACGAGCAGTACTTC; cdr3_aa: CSARDPTGSYEQYF
d_call: .; v_call: TRBV20-1; j_call: TRBJ2-7; clone_size: few; cdr3_nt: TGCAGTGCTAGAGATCCGGGGGTCTACGAGCAGTACTTC; cdr3_aa: CSARDPGVYEQYF
d_call: .; v_call: TRBV20-1; j_call: TRBJ2-4; clone_size: many; cdr3_nt: TGCAGTGCTAGAGGACAAGGGGTGAACATTCAGTACTTC; cdr3_aa: CSARGQGVNIQYF
d_call: .; v_call: TRBV28; j_call: TRBJ1-5; clone_size: many; cdr3_nt: TGTGCCAGCAGTTTAGGGGCGGGTCAGCCCCAGCATTTT; cdr3_aa: CASSLGAGQPQHF
d_call: TRBD1; v_call: TRBV18; j_call: TRBJ2-6; clone_size: .; cdr3_nt: TGTGCCAGCTCATACGACAGGGCCGGGGCCAACGTCCTGACTTTC; cdr3_aa: CASSYDRAGANVLTF
d_call: .; v_call: TRBV20-1; j_call: TRBJ2-3; clone_size: few; cdr3_nt: TGCAGTGCTAGTCCCCCCATGGATACGCAGTATTTT; cdr3_aa: CSASPPMDTQYF
d_call: TRBD1; v_call: TRBV28; j_call: TRBJ2-2; clone_size: few; cdr3_nt: TGTGCCAGCACCACAGGGGCCATCACCGGGGAGCTGTTTTTT; cdr3_aa: CASTTGAITGELFF
d_call: TRBD2; v_call: TRBV4-1; j_call: TRBJ2-5; clone_size: few; cdr3_nt: TGCGCCAGCAGCCAACCCCAGCGGGGGGGTGAGACCCAGTACTTC; cdr3_aa: CASSQPQRGGETQYF
d_call: .; v_call: TRBV2; j_call: TRBJ2-3; clone_size: .; cdr3_nt: TGTGCCAGCAGGGGGGGAGTTTCAGATACGCAGTATTTT; cdr3_aa: CASRGGVSDTQYF
d_call: .; v_call: TRBV12-3/TRBV12-4; j_call: TRBJ1-5; clone_size: many; cdr3_nt: TGTGCCAGCAGTTTAACAGCGAGGGGCAATCAGCCCCAGCATTTT; cdr3_aa: CASSLTARGNQPQHF
d_call: TRBD2; v_call: TRBV7-3; j_call: TRBJ2-3; clone_size: .; cdr3_nt: TGTGCCAGCAGCCCCTTAGCGGGCCCTAGCACAGATACGCAGTATTTT; cdr3_aa: CASSPLAGPSTDTQYF
d_call: TRBD2; v_call: TRBV28; j_call: TRBJ2-1; clone_size: many; cdr3_nt: TGTGCCAGCAGTTGGACTAGCTCCTACAATGAGCAGTTCTTC; cdr3_aa: CASSWTSSYNEQFF
d_call: TRBD2; v_call: TRBV7-8; j_call: TRBJ2-3; clone_size: .; cdr3_nt: TGTGCCAGCAGCTTAGCGGGGACTAGGATGGACTGGACAGATACGCAGTATTTT; cdr3_aa: CASSLAGTRMDWTDTQYF
d_call: .; v_call: TRBV2; j_call: TRBJ2-5; clone_size: many; cdr3_nt: TGTGCCAGCAGTGGGGGAAGAGAGACCCAGTACTTC; cdr3_aa: CASSGGRETQYF
d_call: TRBD1; v_call: TRBV11-2; j_call: TRBJ1-5; clone_size: many; cdr3_nt: TGTGCCAGCAGCCAGACAGGGAAGAATCAGCCCCAGCATTTT; cdr3_aa: CASSQTGKNQPQHF
d_call: TRBD1; v_call: TRBV29-1; j_call: TRBJ1-2; clone_size: few; cdr3_nt: TGCAGCGCGGGGGACAGCCCTAACTATGGCTACACCTTC; cdr3_aa: CSAGDSPNYGYTF
d_call: .; v_call: TRBV11-2; j_call: TRBJ2-5; clone_size: many; cdr3_nt: TGTGCCAGCAGCCACATAGGACACCAAGAGACCCAGTACTTC; cdr3_aa: CASSHIGHQETQYF
d_call: .; v_call: TRBV27; j_call: TRBJ2-5; clone_size: .; cdr3_nt: TGTGCCAGCAGCGGACTAGGGGGGGCAGAGACCCAGTACTTC; cdr3_aa: CASSGLGGAETQYF
d_call: .; v_call: TRBV6-1; j_call: TRBJ1-6; clone_size: few; cdr3_nt: TGTGCCAGCAGTGGCAGGGAAGGTTCACCCCTCCACTTT; cdr3_aa: CASSGREGSPLHF
d_call: TRBD2; v_call: TRBV3-1; j_call: TRBJ2-7; clone_size: many; cdr3_nt: TGTGCCAGCAGCCATTCGGCTAGCGGGACCTACGAGCAGTACTTC; cdr3_aa: CASSHSASGTYEQYF
d_call: .; v_call: TRBV3-1; j_call: TRBJ1-3; clone_size: .; cdr3_nt: TGTGCCAGCAGCCAACAACTCTCTGGAAACACCATATATTTT; cdr3_aa: CASSQQLSGNTIYF
d_call: TRBD2; v_call: TRBV25-1; j_call: TRBJ2-3; clone_size: many; cdr3_nt: TGTGCCAGCAGTGAAGGGACTAGCGGGAGCACAGATACGCAGTATTTT; cdr3_aa: CASSEGTSGSTDTQYF
d_call: TRBD2; v_call: TRBV19; j_call: TRBJ2-1; clone_size: few; cdr3_nt: TGTGCCAGTAGTATCAAGATAGCGGGAGTTTACAATGAGCAGTTCTTC; cdr3_aa: CASSIKIAGVYNEQFF
d_call: .; v_call: TRBV10-3; j_call: TRBJ2-3; clone_size: many; cdr3_nt: TGTGCCATCAGTGACACCGCTAGCACAGATACGCAGTATTTT; cdr3_aa: CAISDTASTDTQYF
d_call: .; v_call: TRBV19; j_call: TRBJ1-1; clone_size: .; cdr3_nt: TGTGCCAGTAGCTCGGCAGGGCGGTACACTGAAGCTTTCTTT; cdr3_aa: CASSSAGRYTEAFF